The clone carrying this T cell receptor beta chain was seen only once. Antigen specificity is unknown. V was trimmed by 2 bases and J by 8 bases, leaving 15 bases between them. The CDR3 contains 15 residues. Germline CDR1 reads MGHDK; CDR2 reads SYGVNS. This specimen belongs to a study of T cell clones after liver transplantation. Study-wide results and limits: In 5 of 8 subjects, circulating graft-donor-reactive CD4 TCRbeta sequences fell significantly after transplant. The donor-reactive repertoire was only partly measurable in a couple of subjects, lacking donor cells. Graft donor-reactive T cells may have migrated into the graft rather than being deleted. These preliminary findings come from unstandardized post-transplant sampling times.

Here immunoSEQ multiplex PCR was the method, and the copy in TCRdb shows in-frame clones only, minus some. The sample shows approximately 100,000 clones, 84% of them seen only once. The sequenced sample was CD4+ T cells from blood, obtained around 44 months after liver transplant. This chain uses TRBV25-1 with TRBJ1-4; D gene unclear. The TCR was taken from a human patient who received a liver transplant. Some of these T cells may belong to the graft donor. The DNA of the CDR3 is TGTGCCAGCAGTGAACTAGGATTGAAGGGAGAAAAACTGTTTTTT. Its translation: CASSELGLKGEKLFF.